These T cell receptor beta chains were read from a single sample in a study of technical replicates of blood from four donors. Assay: immunoSEQ multiplex PCR; the TCRdb copy retains only in-frame clones and omits some. The sample contains about 81,000 clones, about 96% of which appear only once. Material for sequencing was T cells isolated from PBMCs. The receptors come from a human donor in good health. The CDR3 runs from the conserved cysteine through the conserved F or W. The order of the fields is V gene, J gene, D gene, CDR3 protein, CDR3 DNA. D genes are given only for firm matches.

TRBV5-8	TRBJ2-5	.	CASSLGVRAGIIQETQYF	TGTGCCAGCAGCTTGGGGGTTCGGGCCGGGATCATCCAAGAGACCCAGTACTTC
TRBV10-1	TRBJ2-3	TRBD1	CASRAGQGAADTQYF	TGCGCCAGCAGGGCTGGACAGGGGGCGGCAGATACGCAGTATTTT
TRBV11-3	TRBJ2-2	TRBD2	CASSSHSGSIGELFF	TGTGCCAGCAGCTCTCATAGCGGGAGTATCGGGGAGCTGTTTTTT
TRBV5-1	TRBJ2-3	TRBD2	CASSRDYPETDTQYF	TGCGCCAGCAGCCGGGACTATCCTGAGACAGATACGCAGTATTTT
TRBV5-4	TRBJ1-2	.	CASSRDSLANYGYTF	TGTGCCAGCAGCCGGGACTCCCTGGCAAACTATGGCTACACCTTC
TRBV19	TRBJ2-1	TRBD2	CASASSGGGYEQFF	TGTGCCAGTGCTTCTAGCGGGGGGGGCTATGAGCAGTTCTTC
TRBV7-2	TRBJ1-1	.	CASSLVGTGNTEAFF	TGTGCCAGCAGCTTAGTCGGTACCGGGAACACTGAAGCTTTCTTT
TRBV19	TRBJ1-1	TRBD1	CASRDRGRTEAFF	TGTGCCAGTAGGGACAGGGGGAGGACTGAAGCTTTCTTT
TRBV10-1	TRBJ2-2	.	CASRGQAYTGELFF	TGCGCCAGCAGGGGACAAGCTTACACCGGGGAGCTGTTTTTT
TRBV27	TRBJ2-2	.	CASSFNSFSTGELFF	TGTGCCAGCAGTTTTAACAGTTTCTCCACCGGGGAGCTGTTTTTT
TRBV19	TRBJ2-3	TRBD2	CASSIWTSGGYTDTQYF	TGTGCCAGTAGTATCTGGACTAGCGGGGGGTACACAGATACGCAGTATTTT
TRBV7-3	TRBJ1-1	.	CASSIQGNTEAFF	TGTGCCAGCAGCATACAGGGGAACACTGAAGCTTTCTTT
TRBV28	TRBJ2-7	TRBD2	CASSGSSGSGNEQYF	TGTGCCAGCAGTGGATCTAGCGGGAGCGGCAACGAGCAGTACTTC
TRBV5-4	TRBJ1-1	TRBD1	CASSWDSLNTEAFF	TGTGCCAGCAGCTGGGACAGTTTAAACACTGAAGCTTTCTTT
TRBV4-1	TRBJ1-4	TRBD1	CASSRERPDRPNEKLFF	TGCGCCAGCAGCCGAGAGCGACCGGACAGGCCTAATGAAAAACTGTTTTTT
TRBV7-9	TRBJ2-6	.	CASSPTDSGANVLTF	TGTGCCAGCAGCCCTACAGACTCTGGGGCCAACGTCCTGACTTTC
TRBV27	TRBJ2-5	.	CASSLMGGRETQYF	TGTGCCAGCAGTTTAATGGGGGGAAGGGAGACCCAGTACTTC
TRBV4-1	TRBJ1-3	TRBD1	CASSQATGGWDTIYF	TGCGCCAGCAGCCAAGCCACAGGGGGCTGGGACACCATATATTTT
TRBV5-5	TRBJ2-7	.	CASRGGRVEQYF	TGTGCCAGCAGGGGAGGCAGGGTCGAGCAGTACTTC
TRBV27	TRBJ2-3	TRBD2	CASSSGLAADTQYF	TGTGCCAGCAGTTCCGGACTAGCGGCAGATACGCAGTATTTT
TRBV9	TRBJ2-2	.	CASRRGRGTGELFF	TGTGCCAGCAGACGGGGCAGGGGCACCGGGGAGCTGTTTTTT
TRBV9	TRBJ2-5	TRBD1	CASSGGQGWETQYF	TGTGCCAGCAGCGGGGGACAGGGGTGGGAGACCCAGTACTTC
TRBV5-6	TRBJ2-6	.	CASSLATENPTGANVLTF	TGTGCCAGCAGCTTGGCGACTGAGAACCCAACTGGGGCCAACGTCCTGACTTTC